This passage covers 22 T cell receptor beta chains from one sample sequenced in a study of blood T cell repertoires in COVID-19 (dated by TCRdb to about 2020). Libraries were prepared through the immunoSEQ multiplex PCR assay. As stored in TCRdb, this immuneACCESS dataset retains in-frame rearrangements with V and J assigned. A fraction of the clones does not appear; measured against another copy, unresolved V genes explain less than half of the discrepancy, and the remainder lacks a known reason. In this sample the table shows under 300,000 clones, about 88% of which occur a single time. The biggest ten clones account for 2.1% of the sample. Input material: peripheral blood. These receptors came from a woman aged 40 to 49 who had recovered from COVID-19.

The V call is TRBV6-2 or TRBV6-3, the J call TRBJ2-5; 13 bases are shared with TRBD2. V lost 5 bases to trimming and J lost 3 bases; unmatched junction nucleotides: 3. The CDR3 consists of 15 residues. CDR1 and CDR2 (germline): MNHEY, SVGEGT. As DNA, the CDR3 is TGTGCCAGCAGTACTAGCGGGGGGGGAGAAGAGACCCAGTACTTC. Residues: CASSTSGGGEETQYF.

This clone has only a few counts. The chain carries TRBV4-2 and TRBJ1-2; D is unresolved. Germline V gene data show CDR1 as LGHNA and CDR2 as YNFKEQ. The V gene lost 1 base and the J gene lost 8 bases, with 20 bases spanning the gap. The CDR3 runs to 16 residues. Here the CDR3 reads CASSQALGGILGGYTF. The DNA of the CDR3 is TGTGCCAGCAGCCAAGCCTTGGGAGGAATATTAGGCGGCTACACCTTC.

The chain is built from TRBV10-2 and TRBJ2-5, with D maybe TRBD2 (5 bases). The CDR3 has 14 amino acids. Germline V gene data show CDR1 as WSHSY and CDR2 as SAAADI. Between the trimmed V and J ends, which lost 6 bases and 3 bases, there was a span of 14 bases. The CDR3 DNA is TGCGCCAGCAGGGATCAACTAGTTAAAGAGACCCAGTACTTC. Amino acid sequence: CASRDQLVKETQYF.

Only a few counts were recorded for this clone. The chain uses TRBV4-3 and TRBJ2-5, with D tentatively TRBD1 (6 bases). Deletions cut 0 bases from V and 7 bases from J, with 9 bases between. Per the germline V gene, CDR1 is LGHNA and CDR2 is YSLEER. CDR3 length: 13 residues. CDR3 nucleotide sequence: TGCGCCAGCAGCCAAGAGGGGGCTGGGACCCAGTACTTC. This codes for CASSQEGAGTQYF.

CDR3 region: CASLPSRDINEKLFF. CDR3 DNA sequence: TGTGCCAGTCTTCCTAGCCGGGACATCAATGAAAAACTGTTTTTT. The V call is TRBV19, the J call TRBJ1-4, with D tentatively TRBD1 (6 bases). Germline CDR1 and CDR2: LNHDA and SQIVND (reference sequence). The CDR3 has 15 amino acids. With 8 bases removed from V and 5 bases from J, the gap between germline ends came to 18 bases.

The chain uses TRBV9 and TRBJ2-5; 8 bases match TRBD2. Germline lookup yields CDR1 SGDLS and CDR2 YYNGEE. J was trimmed by 3 bases and V by 0 bases; bases with no gene match: 4. The CDR3 consists of 15 residues. CDR3 bases: TGTGCCAGCAGCGTAGAGGGACTAGGAAAAGAGACCCAGTACTTC. It is translated as CASSVEGLGKETQYF.

The chain links TRBV7-3 to TRBJ1-2; D possibly corresponds to TRBD1 (5 bases). This CDR3 is built from 14 residues. V lost 5 bases and J lost 6, with 16 bases in between. CDR1 and CDR2 (germline): SGHTA, FQGTGA. CDR3 sequence reads: CASSPAAGTNGYTF. DNA of the CDR3: TGTGCCAGCAGCCCAGCGGCGGGGACGAATGGCTACACCTTC. Full variable domain (missing parts from reference TRBV7-3 and TRBJ1-2): GAGVSQTPSNKVTEKGKYVELRCDPISGHTALYWYRQSLGQGPEFLIYFQGTGAADDSGLPNDRFFAVRPEGSVSTLKIQRTERGDSAVYLCASSPAAGTNGYTFGSGTRLTVV.

The chain couples TRBV12-3 or TRBV12-4 to TRBJ1-1, with 11 bases identical to TRBD1. The CDR3 consists of 13 residues. V gave up 5 bases and J gave up 6 bases; unmatched junction bases: 2. The chain's CDR3 is CASSRGQGAEAFF. Written as DNA, the CDR3 is TGTGCCAGCAGTCGGGGACAGGGGGCTGAAGCTTTCTTT.

This clone was seen a few times. The rearrangement joins TRBV11-2 to TRBJ2-1; D ambiguous. This CDR3 region has 13 residues. CDR1 and CDR2 (germline): SGHAT, FQNNGV. Between the trimmed V and J ends, which lost 5 bases and 6 bases, there was a span of 11 bases. Here the CDR3 DNA reads TGTGCCAGCAGCCCGTCCGTGCGCAATGAGCAGTTCTTC. This sequence encodes CASSPSVRNEQFF.

V is TRBV27 and J is TRBJ2-7; TRBD1 matches at 9 bases. The V and J ends lost 6 bases and 2 bases, in that order; junction bases with no gene match: 5. The CDR3 consists of 14 residues. Germline V gene sequence: CDR1 MNHEY, CDR2 SMNVEV (reference sequence). This chain's CDR3 is CASRRQGGPYEQYF. DNA for the CDR3: TGTGCCAGCAGGAGACAGGGGGGTCCCTACGAGCAGTACTTC.

The V gene is TRBV7-2, the J gene TRBJ1-5; weak D call: TRBD1 (5 bases). V gave up 0 bases and J gave up 6 bases, with 15 bases separating them. The CDR3 extends over 16 amino acids. Per germline, CDR1 SGHTA and CDR2 FQGNSA. This CDR3 reads CASSLAGGQGGQPQHF. CDR3 bases: TGTGCCAGCAGCTTAGCGGGAGGTCAGGGAGGTCAGCCCCAGCATTTT.

This sequence joins TRBV21-1 and TRBJ2-7; no check of the table's D call, TRBD1, against the DNA was made. TRBV21-1 is a listed pseudogene. CDR3 length equals 17 residues. CDR3 residues: CASSKLADRVMGGEQYF. As DNA, the CDR3 is TGTGCCAGCAGCAAATTGGCCGACAGGGTAATGGGGGGTGAGCAGTACTTC.

The chain is built from TRBV11-2 and TRBJ1-1; D perhaps matches TRBD1 (5 bases). CDR1 is SGHAT and CDR2 is FQNNGV in the germline V gene. Trimming took off 7 bases at V and 0 bases at J, with 15 bases between the two ends. The length of the CDR3 is 15 residues. This CDR3 reads CASTPWDSMNTEAFF. The CDR3 DNA follows: TGTGCCAGCACCCCGTGGGACTCAATGAACACTGAAGCTTTCTTT.

This clone is a singleton in its sample. For the CDR3, the DNA is TGTGCCAGCAGCCACCTAAACAATGAGCAGTTCTTC. It is translated as CASSHLNNEQFF. V and J are TRBV14 and TRBJ2-1; no reliable D call. This CDR3 has 12 amino acids. Trimming took off 3 bases at V and 5 bases at J, with 5 bases between the two ends. CDR1 SGHDN and CDR2 FVKESK come from the germline V gene.

The chain employs TRBV4-3 and TRBJ2-7; 7 bases map to TRBD1. V was pared by 0 bases and J by 7 bases, with 9 bases of the junction left unmatched. Per germline, CDR1 LGHNA and CDR2 YSLEER. The CDR3 runs 15 residues. CDR3 loop: CASSQDPQGLGEQYF. The CDR3 bases are TGCGCCAGCAGCCAAGATCCACAGGGGCTTGGGGAGCAGTACTTC.

This rearrangement joins TRBV11-2 to TRBJ2-4; 7 positions agree with TRBD2. V dropped 5 bases and J dropped 3; count of bases not matched to a gene: 19. The CDR3 runs 19 residues. Germline-derived CDR1 and CDR2 are SGHAT and FQNNGV. CDR3 coding DNA: TGTGCCAGCAGCCAAAACCTTGGGGGACTACATCCCTACAAAAACATTCAGTACTTC. Residues: CASSQNLGGLHPYKNIQYF.

The rearrangement links TRBV5-1 to TRBJ2-5; maybe TRBD1 (8 bases). CDR1 is SGHRS, CDR2 YFSETQ, per germline. CDR3 size: 14 residues. Trimming cost V 3 bases and J 5 bases, with 14 bases left between them. The CDR3 sequence is CASSSLQGGETQYF. In DNA form, the CDR3 reads TGCGCCAGCAGCTCCTTACAGGGGGGGGAGACCCAGTACTTC.

The V gene is TRBV11-3, the J gene TRBJ2-5, with 7 nucleotides matching TRBD1. The V and J ends lost 3 bases and 5 bases, in that order; junction bases with no gene match: 6. The length of the CDR3 is 14 residues. The germline gives CDR1 SGHNT, CDR2 YENEEA. CDR3 in DNA: TGTGCCAGCAGCTTTAGGCAGGGGGAGGAGACCCAGTACTTC. This codes for CASSFRQGEETQYF.

The chain uses TRBV27 and TRBJ2-7, with D possibly being TRBD1 (5 bases). CDR3 size: 14 residues. V lost 1 base, J lost 4 bases, and 11 bases lay in between. The germline gives CDR1 MNHEY, CDR2 SMNVEV (reference sequence). The CDR3 DNA reads as TGTGCCAGCAGTTTATGGGGCAGGGCTTACGAGCAGTACTTC. The encoded protein is CASSLWGRAYEQYF.

The CDR3 sequence: CASSLIPQAGDEQFF. In nucleotides, the CDR3 is TGTGCCAGCAGCTTAATTCCCCAGGCCGGGGATGAGCAGTTCTTC. The chain combines TRBV7-9 with TRBJ2-1, with D perhaps matching TRBD2 (5 bases). The CDR3 runs 15 residues. CDR1 and CDR2 (germline): SEHNR, FQNEAQ (reference sequence). With 2 bases removed from V and 8 bases from J, the gap between germline ends came to 16 bases.

V gene TRBV27 combines with J gene TRBJ2-1; tentative D call: TRBD2 (6 bases). The germline V and J ends were trimmed by 2 bases and 2 bases, with 10 bases remaining between them. CDR1 and CDR2 (germline): MNHEY, SMNVEV (reference sequence). This CDR3 comprises 15 residues. CDR3 in DNA: TGTGCCAGCAGTTTACTAGCGCGGGCCTACAATGAGCAGTTCTTC. Its translation: CASSLLARAYNEQFF.

V and J are TRBV18 and TRBJ2-7, with D perhaps matching TRBD1 (6 bases). This CDR3 region has 12 residues. The V end was cut by 1 base, the J end by 5 bases, with 6 bases between. Germline CDR1 reads KGHSH; CDR2 reads LQKENI. The CDR3 nucleotides read TGTGCCAGCTCACCACAGGGGGACGAGCAGTACTTC. Translating gives CASSPQGDEQYF.